Listed below are T cell receptor beta chains from one sample, sequenced in a study of blood T cells in healthy people across ages. TCRdb reanalysed the 5' RACE reads using MiXCR and keeps one entry per CDR3 protein. The sample shows 900,000 to 950,000 distinct CDR3 sequences, about 27% of them seen only once. A further study also used this sample, focusing on T cells of mothers and their children.

The sample comprised blood. All receptors derive from a woman between 35 and 50 years old in good health. CDR3s include the opening cysteine and the closing phenylalanine or tryptophan. Rows give clone size only sometimes, using once, few, many, or a class for an expanded clone.

J: TRBJ1-4
size: few
V: TRBV5-1
CDR3: CASSFGGRSNEKLFF

J: TRBJ2-1
size: -
V: TRBV12-3/TRBV12-4
CDR3: CASSLFRDRSYNEQFF

J: TRBJ2-7
size: few
V: TRBV29-1
CDR3: CSATGGANYEQYF

J: TRBJ2-7
size: few
V: TRBV28
CDR3: CASIGGDRKSYEQYF

J: TRBJ2-7
size: -
V: TRBV28
CDR3: CASSLVVAGSYEQYF

J: TRBJ2-7
size: -
V: TRBV6-5
CDR3: CASSYGSGGASYEQYF

J: TRBJ2-6
size: many
V: TRBV10-3
CDR3: CAIIGTGDSGANVLTF

J: TRBJ2-7
size: few
V: TRBV28
CDR3: CASCFTKGGMEQYF

J: TRBJ1-5
size: -
V: TRBV27
CDR3: CASSPRTGTPNQPQHF

J: TRBJ1-4
size: many
V: TRBV20-1
CDR3: CSARQGADEKLFF

J: TRBJ2-1
size: many
V: TRBV20-1
CDR3: CSARKTGPSYNEQFF

J: TRBJ1-1
size: few
V: TRBV27
CDR3: CASSPLSGGDTEAFF

J: TRBJ2-5
size: many
V: TRBV29-1
CDR3: CSVVQETQYF

J: TRBJ1-1
size: -
V: TRBV27
CDR3: CASSLSAPGTGATEAFF

J: TRBJ2-1
size: many
V: TRBV7-7
CDR3: CASSLAGEGAEQFF

J: TRBJ1-1
size: -
V: TRBV4-3
CDR3: CASSQDGGKAEAFF

J: TRBJ2-7
size: many
V: TRBV7-3
CDR3: CASSPGPSSYEQYF

J: -
size: -
V: TRBV12-3/TRBV12-4
CDR3: CASSTTGLEQYF

J: TRBJ1-2
size: -
V: TRBV24-1
CDR3: CATSDAPSGGYGYTF

J: TRBJ1-2
size: -
V: TRBV28
CDR3: CASSLGGGHSLGYTF

J: TRBJ1-6
size: -
V: TRBV7-2
CDR3: CASSLGGYGSPLHF

J: TRBJ2-5
size: few
V: TRBV4-3
CDR3: CASSQDTSGGYQETQYF

J: TRBJ2-7
size: -
V: TRBV7-2
CDR3: CASSHRTSGDYEQYF

J: TRBJ1-4
size: many
V: TRBV7-9
CDR3: CASSSGQANEKLFF

J: TRBJ2-1
size: many
V: TRBV20-1
CDR3: CSALWTSVPNEQFF

J: TRBJ2-3
size: many
V: TRBV7-8
CDR3: CASSTRLALRTDTQYF

J: TRBJ1-2
size: -
V: TRBV28
CDR3: CASSPGQGAYCGYTF

J: TRBJ1-2
size: many
V: TRBV9
CDR3: CASSVGPGERHGYTF

J: TRBJ2-2
size: few
V: TRBV12-3/TRBV12-4
CDR3: CASSLLRPGELFF

J: TRBJ2-7
size: once
V: TRBV27
CDR3: CASSLNGQYGEQYF

J: TRBJ1-1
size: -
V: TRBV28
CDR3: CASSSLKAFF

J: -
size: -
V: TRBV2
CDR3: CASSDGTGVVETQYF

J: TRBJ2-7
size: few
V: TRBV7-9
CDR3: CASTANRGIHNEQYF

J: TRBJ2-7
size: -
V: TRBV20-1
CDR3: CSASARPGEQYF

J: TRBJ1-1
size: -
V: TRBV12-3/TRBV12-4
CDR3: CASSGQEHTEAFF

J: TRBJ1-2
size: few
V: TRBV15
CDR3: CATSRDGRTVNGYTF

J: TRBJ1-5
size: few
V: TRBV7-8
CDR3: CASSQFGRQEINQPQHF

J: TRBJ1-1
size: few
V: TRBV28
CDR3: CASSLGGRIAEAFF